This TCR beta chain was captured in a study of T cells in Graves' hyperthyroidism and ophthalmopathy. Points on this clonotype: Its specificity is not known. A clone one base away is much larger, so this may be a read error.

It was uncontrolled infection, other autoimmune disease, pregnancy or lactation that excluded patients. The CDR3 spans 13 residues. The germline V gene has CDR1 MNHEY and CDR2 SMNVEV (reference sequence). Amplification of TCR beta CDR3 regions used RNA as the template. First-round RT-PCR with HTBI primers amplified the TCR CDR3 region. TCRdb passed the multiplex PCR reads through MiXCR, listing each CDR3 protein once. Seen here are around 450,000 distinct CDR3 sequences, around a sixth observed once, and the top ten hold around 14%. Findings and caveats of the study: Among clonotypes expanded in thyroid above 0.001, most were also found in blood.

The chain carries TRBV27 and TRBJ2-5; a weak D match, TRBD2 (6 bases). This receptor was identified in a woman aged 18-29 years with Graves' hyperthyroidism. Sequencing was performed on blood. In DNA form, the CDR3 reads TGTGCCAGCAGTGGGGTGACGGGAGAGGCCCAGTACTTC. It is translated as CASSGVTGEAQYF.